The TCR beta chain described here comes from a study of cytomegalovirus exposure and HLA in healthy donors (dated by TCRdb to about 2017). At the level of the whole study: The approximately 710 repertoires of the first cohort and the 120 or so validation repertoires were produced on the same platform, according to a later analysis. The study aimed to test whether signatures of past pathogen exposure could be identified by cataloging public T cell receptors. A separate validation cohort of more than 100 different subjects was used in addition to the 666-subject first cohort. High-throughput TCR immunosequencing, statistical association of individual TCRs with disease status, and machine learning were combined to predict cytomegalovirus infection status. Study-level results and caveats: The classifier was reported to diagnose cytomegalovirus status with high specificity and sensitivity in both the original cohort and the validation cohort. In a later analysis, TCRs clustered in the first cohort were found to also tend to co-occur in the 110 or so validation repertoires, with around 94% of cluster scores above 0. The authors suggested that the approach could potentially be generalized to other disease states and immunological phenotypes. In vitro tests confirmed that a few of the cytomegalovirus-associated TCR beta chains recognize cytomegalovirus antigens. The validation cohort had no HLA typing available for a later analysis, so co-occurrence within that cohort was assessed over all 130 or so repertoires. In the study, 150 to 200 TCR beta chains were listed as associated with cytomegalovirus. While some public TCRs were present in many individuals, most TCR sequences turned up only very rarely across donors.

The protocol used for the library was the immunoSEQ multiplex PCR assay. As for how the authors treated the data: To diagnose cytomegalovirus status from the catalog of TCR beta chain sequences, a statistical classification framework was built. TCRdb holds this immuneACCESS table with in-frame rearrangements only. Some clones are missing; in checked studies, unresolved V genes explain under half, and the rest has no known cause. The D gene and trimming were derived from the DNA, and the V and J assignments and clone size from that table. Across this sample there are tens of thousands of clones, with roughly nine tenths seen only once. 0.95% to 1.5% of the sample lies in the top ten. The donors belonged to the validation cohort of about 120 subjects, which was separate from the roughly 700-subject first cohort. Turning to this clone: The antigen it recognizes is unknown. Base qualities are not recorded, but no much larger clone differs from it by a single base.

The clonotype originates from a woman between 18 and 29 years old in good health and CMV-seronegative. Sequencing used PBMCs.

The DNA sequence is TGTGCCAGCAGCGCAGGGGTAGGGGGCGGCGAGACCCAGTACTTC. It codes for CASSAGVGGGETQYF. The chain joins TRBV9 to TRBJ2-5, with TRBD1 identical over 7 junction bases. Inclusive of the bounding cysteine and phenylalanine, the CDR3 is 15 residues long. The retained sequence is limited to the CDR3, 45 bases, with the frame set at the first base. The germline V end is reduced by 3 bases and the J end by 5 bases; junction bases left unmatched: 10. The germline V gene sets CDR1 to SGDLS and CDR2 to YYNGEE.